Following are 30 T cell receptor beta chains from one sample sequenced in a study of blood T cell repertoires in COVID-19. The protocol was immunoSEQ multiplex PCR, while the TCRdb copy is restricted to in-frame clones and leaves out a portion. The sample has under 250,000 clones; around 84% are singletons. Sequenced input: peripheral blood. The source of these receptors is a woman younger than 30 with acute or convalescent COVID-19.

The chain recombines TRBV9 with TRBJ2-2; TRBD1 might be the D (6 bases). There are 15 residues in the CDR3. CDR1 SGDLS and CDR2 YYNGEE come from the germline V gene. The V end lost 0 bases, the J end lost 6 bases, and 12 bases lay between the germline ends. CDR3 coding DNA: TGTGCCAGCAGCGTAGGGGGGACAAAAGCCGGGGAGCTGTTTTTT. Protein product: CASSVGGTKAGELFF. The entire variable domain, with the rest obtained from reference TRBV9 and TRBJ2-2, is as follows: DSGVTQTPKHLITATGQRVTLRCSPRSGDLSVYWYQQSLDQGLQFLIQYYNGEERAKGNILERFSAQQFPDLHSELNLSSLELGDSALYFCASSVGGTKAGELFFGEGSRLTVL.

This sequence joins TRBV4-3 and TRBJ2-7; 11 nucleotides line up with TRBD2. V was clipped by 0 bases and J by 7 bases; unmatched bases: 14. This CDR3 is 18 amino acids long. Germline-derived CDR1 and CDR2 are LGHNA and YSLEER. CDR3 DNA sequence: TGCGCCAGCAGCCAAGATCTTAGTAGGGCTAGCGGGAGGCCAGAGCAGTACTTC. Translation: CASSQDLSRASGRPEQYF.

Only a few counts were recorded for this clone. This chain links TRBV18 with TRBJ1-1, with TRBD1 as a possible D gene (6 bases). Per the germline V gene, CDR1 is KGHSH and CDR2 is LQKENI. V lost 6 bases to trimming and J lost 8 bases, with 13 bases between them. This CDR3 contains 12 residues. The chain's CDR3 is CASSPTGTEAFF. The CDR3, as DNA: TGTGCCAGCTCCCCCACCGGGACAGAAGCTTTCTTT.

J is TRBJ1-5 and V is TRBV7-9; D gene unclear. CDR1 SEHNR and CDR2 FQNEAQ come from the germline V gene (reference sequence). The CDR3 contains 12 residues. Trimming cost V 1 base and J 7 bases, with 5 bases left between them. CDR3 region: CASSLGGQPQHF. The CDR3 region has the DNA TGTGCCAGCAGCTTAGGAGGGCAGCCCCAGCATTTT.

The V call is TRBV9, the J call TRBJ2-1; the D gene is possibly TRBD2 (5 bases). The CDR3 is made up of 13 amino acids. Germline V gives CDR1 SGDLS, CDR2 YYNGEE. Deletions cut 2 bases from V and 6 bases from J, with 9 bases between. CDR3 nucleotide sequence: TGTGCCAGCAGCGTTGGAGGTTTCAATGAGCAGTTCTTC. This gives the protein CASSVGGFNEQFF.

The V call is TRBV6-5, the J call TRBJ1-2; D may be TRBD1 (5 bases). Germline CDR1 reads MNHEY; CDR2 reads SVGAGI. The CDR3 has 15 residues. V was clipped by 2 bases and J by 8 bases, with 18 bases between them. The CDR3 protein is CASSYALENRSGYTF. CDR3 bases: TGTGCCAGCAGTTACGCTCTTGAGAACAGGTCGGGCTACACCTTC.

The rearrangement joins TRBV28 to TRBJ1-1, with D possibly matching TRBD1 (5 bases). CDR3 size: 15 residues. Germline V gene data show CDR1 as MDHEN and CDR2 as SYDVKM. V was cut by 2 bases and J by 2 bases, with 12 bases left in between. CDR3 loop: CASSLRVRGNTEAFF. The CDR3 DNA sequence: TGTGCCAGCAGTTTACGGGTAAGGGGTAACACTGAAGCTTTCTTT.

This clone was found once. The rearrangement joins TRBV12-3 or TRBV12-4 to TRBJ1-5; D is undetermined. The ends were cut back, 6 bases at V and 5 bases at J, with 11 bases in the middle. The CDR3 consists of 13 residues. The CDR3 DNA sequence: TGTGCCAGCAGAGACGGGAGTTATCAGCCCCAGCATTTT. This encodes CASRDGSYQPQHF.

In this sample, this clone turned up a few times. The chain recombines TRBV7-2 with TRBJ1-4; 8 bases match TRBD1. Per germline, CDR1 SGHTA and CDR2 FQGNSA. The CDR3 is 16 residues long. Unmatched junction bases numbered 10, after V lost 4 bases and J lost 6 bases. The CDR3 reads CASSWGYDRGDEKLFF. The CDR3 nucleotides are TGTGCCAGCAGCTGGGGATACGACAGGGGTGATGAAAAACTGTTTTTT.

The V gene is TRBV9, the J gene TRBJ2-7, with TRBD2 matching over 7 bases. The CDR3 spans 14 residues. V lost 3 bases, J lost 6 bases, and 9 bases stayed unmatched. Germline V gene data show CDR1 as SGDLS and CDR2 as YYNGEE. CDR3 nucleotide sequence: TGTGCCAGCAGCGAAACCGGGACTACGGTCGAGCAGTACTTC. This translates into CASSETGTTVEQYF.

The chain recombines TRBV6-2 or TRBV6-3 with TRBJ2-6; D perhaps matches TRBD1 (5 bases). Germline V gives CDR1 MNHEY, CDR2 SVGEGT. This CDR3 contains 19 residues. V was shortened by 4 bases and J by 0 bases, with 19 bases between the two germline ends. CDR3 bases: TGTGCCAGCAGTTCCCAGGTCTGGGGCCCAAACTCTGGGGCCAACGTCCTGACTTTC. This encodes CASSSQVWGPNSGANVLTF.

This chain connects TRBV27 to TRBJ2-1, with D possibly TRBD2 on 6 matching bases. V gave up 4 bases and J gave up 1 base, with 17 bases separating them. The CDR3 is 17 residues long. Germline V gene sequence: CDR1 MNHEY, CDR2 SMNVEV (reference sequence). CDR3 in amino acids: CASSSSRLVASYNEQFF. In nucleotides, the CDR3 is TGTGCCAGCAGTTCATCGCGACTAGTGGCTTCCTACAATGAGCAGTTCTTC.

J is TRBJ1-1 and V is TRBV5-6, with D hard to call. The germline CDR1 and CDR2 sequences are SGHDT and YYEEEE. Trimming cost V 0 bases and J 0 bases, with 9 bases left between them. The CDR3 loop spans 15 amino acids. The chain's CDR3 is CASSLVPGMNTEAFF. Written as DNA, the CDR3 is TGTGCCAGCAGCTTGGTGCCAGGCATGAACACTGAAGCTTTCTTT.

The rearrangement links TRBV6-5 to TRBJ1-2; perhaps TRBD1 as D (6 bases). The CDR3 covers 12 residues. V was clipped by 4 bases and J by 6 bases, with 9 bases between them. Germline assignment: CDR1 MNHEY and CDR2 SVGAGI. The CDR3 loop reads CASSFAGDGYTF. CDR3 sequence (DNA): TGTGCCAGCAGTTTTGCAGGGGATGGCTACACCTTC.

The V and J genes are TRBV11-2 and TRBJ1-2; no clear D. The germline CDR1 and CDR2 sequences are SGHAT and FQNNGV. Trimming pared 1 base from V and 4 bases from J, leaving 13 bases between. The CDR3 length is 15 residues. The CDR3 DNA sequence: TGTGCCAGCAGCTTAGTTGAGGGTCCGGCCTATGGCTACACCTTC. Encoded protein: CASSLVEGPAYGYTF.

Here the CDR3 reads CASSLYPSALYGYTF. Written as DNA, the CDR3 is TGTGCCAGCAGCTTATACCCCTCCGCTCTATATGGCTACACCTTC. The V gene is TRBV7-2, the J gene TRBJ1-2, with D unresolved. CDR1 and CDR2 (germline): SGHTA, FQGNSA. CDR3 length equals 15 residues. Deletions cut 2 bases from V and 5 bases from J, with 15 bases between.

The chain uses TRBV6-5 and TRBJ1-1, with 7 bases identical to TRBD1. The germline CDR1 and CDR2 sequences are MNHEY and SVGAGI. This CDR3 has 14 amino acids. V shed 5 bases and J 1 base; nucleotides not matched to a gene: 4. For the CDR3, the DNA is TGTGCCAGCAGTCCCGGGACAGCGAACACTGAAGCTTTCTTT. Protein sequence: CASSPGTANTEAFF.

The DNA for the CDR3 is TGTGCCAGCAGTTTATCTCCGGGAGGGGGAGATACGCAGTATTTT. Translating it yields CASSLSPGGGDTQYF. This chain connects TRBV27 to TRBJ2-3, with 8 bases that match TRBD2. From germline, CDR1 is MNHEY and CDR2 SMNVEV (reference sequence). This CDR3 has 15 residues. The trim removed 0 bases at V and 5 bases at J, leaving 4 bases unmatched.

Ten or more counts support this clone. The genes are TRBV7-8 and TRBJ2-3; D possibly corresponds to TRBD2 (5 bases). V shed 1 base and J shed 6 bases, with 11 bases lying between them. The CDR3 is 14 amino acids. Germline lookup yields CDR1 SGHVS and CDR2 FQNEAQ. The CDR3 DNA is TGTGCCAGCAGCTTAGGAGTGGGAGCGGATACGCAGTATTTT. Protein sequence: CASSLGVGADTQYF.

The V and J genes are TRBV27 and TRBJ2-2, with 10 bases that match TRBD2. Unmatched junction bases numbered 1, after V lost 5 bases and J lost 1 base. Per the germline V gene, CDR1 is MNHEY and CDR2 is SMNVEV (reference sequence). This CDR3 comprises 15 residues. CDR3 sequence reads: CASSLAGVNTGELFF. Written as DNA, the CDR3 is TGTGCCAGCAGTCTAGCGGGGGTGAACACCGGGGAGCTGTTTTTT.

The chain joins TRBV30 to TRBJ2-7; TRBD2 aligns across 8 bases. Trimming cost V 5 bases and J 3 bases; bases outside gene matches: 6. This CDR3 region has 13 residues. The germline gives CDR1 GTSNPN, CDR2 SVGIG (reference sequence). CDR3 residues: CAWEVAGHYEQYF. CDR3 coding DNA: TGTGCCTGGGAGGTAGCGGGACACTACGAGCAGTACTTC.

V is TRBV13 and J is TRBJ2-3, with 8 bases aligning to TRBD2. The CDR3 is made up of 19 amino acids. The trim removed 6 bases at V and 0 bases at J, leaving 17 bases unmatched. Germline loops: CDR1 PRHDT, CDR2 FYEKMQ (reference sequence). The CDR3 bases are TGTGCCAGCAGATCAACATTAGCGGGATTCGCCCCTAGCACAGATACGCAGTATTTT. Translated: CASRSTLAGFAPSTDTQYF.

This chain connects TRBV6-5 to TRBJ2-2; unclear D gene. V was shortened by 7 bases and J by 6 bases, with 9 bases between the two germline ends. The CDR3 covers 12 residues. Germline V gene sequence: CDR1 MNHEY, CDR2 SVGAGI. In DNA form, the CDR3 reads TGTGCCAGCACCTCGGTATCCGGGGAGCTGTTTTTT. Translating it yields CASTSVSGELFF.

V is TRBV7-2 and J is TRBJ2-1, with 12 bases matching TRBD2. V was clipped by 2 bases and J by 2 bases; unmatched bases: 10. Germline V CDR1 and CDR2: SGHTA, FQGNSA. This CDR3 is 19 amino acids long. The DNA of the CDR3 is TGTGCCAGCAGCTTATTGGGGGGACTAGCGGGCCTAACCTACAATGAGCAGTTCTTC. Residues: CASSLLGGLAGLTYNEQFF.

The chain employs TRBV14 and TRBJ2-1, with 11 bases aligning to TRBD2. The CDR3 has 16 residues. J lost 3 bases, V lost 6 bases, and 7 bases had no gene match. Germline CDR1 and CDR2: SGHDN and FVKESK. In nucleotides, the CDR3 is TGTGCCAGCAGTCTTACTAGCGGGAGTTACTACAATGAGCAGTTCTTC. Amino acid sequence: CASSLTSGSYYNEQFF.

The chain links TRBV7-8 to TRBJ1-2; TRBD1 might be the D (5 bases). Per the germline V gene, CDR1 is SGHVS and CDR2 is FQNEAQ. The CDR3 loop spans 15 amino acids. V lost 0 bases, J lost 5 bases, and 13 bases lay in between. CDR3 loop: CASSLAVQGVYGYTF. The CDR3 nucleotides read TGTGCCAGCAGCTTAGCGGTTCAGGGCGTATATGGCTACACCTTC.

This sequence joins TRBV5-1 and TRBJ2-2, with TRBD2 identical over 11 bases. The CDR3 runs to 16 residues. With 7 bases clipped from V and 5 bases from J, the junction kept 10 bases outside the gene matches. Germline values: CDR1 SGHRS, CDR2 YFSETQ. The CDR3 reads CASLVLAGVGTGELFF. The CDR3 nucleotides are TGCGCCAGCTTAGTACTAGCGGGAGTAGGAACCGGGGAGCTGTTTTTT.

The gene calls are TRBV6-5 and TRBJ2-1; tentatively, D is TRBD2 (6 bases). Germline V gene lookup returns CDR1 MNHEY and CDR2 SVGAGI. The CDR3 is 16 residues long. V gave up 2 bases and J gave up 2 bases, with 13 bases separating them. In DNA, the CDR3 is TGTGCCAGCAGTTACGCGGGACTTGCCCCCTACAATGAGCAGTTCTTC. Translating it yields CASSYAGLAPYNEQFF.

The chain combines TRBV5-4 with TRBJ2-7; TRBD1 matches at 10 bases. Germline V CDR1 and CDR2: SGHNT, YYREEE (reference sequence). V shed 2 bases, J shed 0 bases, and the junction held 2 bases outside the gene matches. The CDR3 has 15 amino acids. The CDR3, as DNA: TGTGCCAGCAGCTTTCGGGACAGGGGCTCCTACGAGCAGTACTTC. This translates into CASSFRDRGSYEQYF.

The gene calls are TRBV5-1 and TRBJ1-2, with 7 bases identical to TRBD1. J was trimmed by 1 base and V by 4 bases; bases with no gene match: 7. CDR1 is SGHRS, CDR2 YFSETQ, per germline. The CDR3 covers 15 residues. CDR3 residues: CASSEGQANNYGYTF. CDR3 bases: TGCGCCAGCAGCGAAGGACAGGCGAATAACTATGGCTACACCTTC.